Presented here are 19 T cell receptor beta chains from one specimen sequenced in a study of beta chain features in type 1 diabetes. Expressed TCRB transcripts got sequenced, as all isolated RNA was reverse transcribed. Profiling relied on immunoSEQ multiplex PCR, and the TCRdb table lists in-frame clones only, not all of them. The table has 860,000 or so clones, 17% seen once. The sample consisted of naive CD4+ T cells from blood. These TCRs come from a woman aged 18-29 years in good health.

This clone was recorded a few times. The chain has TRBV10-3 and TRBJ1-2, with a tentative D call TRBD1 (5 bases). The CDR3 runs to 15 residues. Germline assignment: CDR1 ENHRY and CDR2 SYGVKD. The V gene lost 0 bases and the J gene lost 0 bases, with 8 bases spanning the gap. CDR3 coding DNA: TGTGCCATCAGTGAGTCGGGGCAGGCTAACTATGGCTACACCTTC. Translating gives CAISESGQANYGYTF.

The chain carries TRBV28 and TRBJ1-4; D is perhaps TRBD1 (6 bases). This CDR3 has 15 residues. Trimming left V 5 bases short and J 10 bases short, with 20 bases between. Looked up from germline, CDR1 is MDHEN and CDR2 is SYDVKM. In nucleotides, the CDR3 is TGTGCCAGCAGTCTAAACTCAGGGGAACGGGGAAAACTGTTTTTT. This sequence encodes CASSLNSGERGKLFF. Complete variable domain (other parts from reference TRBV28 and TRBJ1-4): DVKVTQSSRYLVKRTGEKVFLECVQDMDHENMFWYRQDPGLGLRLIYFSYDVKMKEKGDIPEGYSVSREKKERFSLILESASTNQTSMYLCASSLNSGERGKLFFGSGTQLSVL.

Concerning this clone: Distinct nucleotide sequences in the sample also encode this CDR3. The chain carries TRBV18 and TRBJ2-7; 8 nucleotides agree with TRBD2. This CDR3 contains 12 residues. Germline CDR1 and CDR2: KGHSH and LQKENI. The V gene end was trimmed by 2 bases and the J gene end by 6 bases; junction bases not matched to a gene: 0. The CDR3 spells CASSPTSGEQYF. The CDR3 DNA sequence: TGTGCCAGCTCACCAACTAGCGGCGAGCAGTACTTC. Based on the CDR3 plus reference TRBV18 and TRBJ2-7, the full variable domain is NAGVMQNPRHLVRRRGQEARLRCSPMKGHSHVYWYRQLPEEGLKFMVYLQKENIIDESGMPKERFSAEFPKEGPSILRIQQVVRGDSAAYFCASSPTSGEQYFGPGTRLTVT.

This rearrangement joins TRBV27 to TRBJ2-1, with D perhaps matching TRBD1 (5 bases). There are 16 residues in the CDR3. Germline V lookup: CDR1 MNHEY, CDR2 SMNVEV (reference sequence). V lost 0 bases and J lost 0, with 9 bases in between. The CDR3 DNA reads as TGTGCCAGCAGTTTATCGCGACAGAGCTCCTACAATGAGCAGTTCTTC. Its protein is CASSLSRQSSYNEQFF.

The V call is TRBV6-1, the J call TRBJ1-4; the D gene is possibly TRBD1 (6 bases). V lost 8 bases to trimming and J lost 8 bases, with 18 bases between them. CDR3 length: 14 amino acids. The germline CDR1 and CDR2 sequences are MNHNS and SASEGT. CDR3 region: CASATGGLWEKLFF. The CDR3 coding sequence is TGTGCCAGCGCGACTGGGGGGCTATGGGAAAAACTGTTTTTT.

The CDR3 loop is CANRQENNYGYTF. CDR3 nucleotides: TGTGCCAATCGACAGGAGAATAACTATGGCTACACCTTC. J is TRBJ1-2 and V is TRBV6-1; D may be TRBD1 (6 bases). The CDR3 consists of 13 residues. Germline-derived CDR1 and CDR2 are MNHNS and SASEGT. The V gene lost 10 bases and the J gene lost 1 base, with 13 bases spanning the gap.

In this sample, this clone turned up a few times. The chain combines TRBV6-6 with TRBJ1-1, with 8 bases fitting TRBD1. After removal of 4 bases from V and 0 bases from J, the junction contained 1 base not matched to a gene. The CDR3 runs 14 residues. Germline CDR1 and CDR2: MNHNY and SVGAGI (reference sequence). The CDR3 region has the DNA TGTGCCAGCAGTTGGACAGGGATGAACACTGAAGCTTTCTTT. Its protein is CASSWTGMNTEAFF.

This clone was detected only a few times. The chain is built from TRBV15 and TRBJ1-1; D is perhaps TRBD1 (5 bases). Germline V CDR1 and CDR2: LNHNV, YYDKDF (reference sequence). V was trimmed by 2 bases and J by 5 bases, leaving 9 bases between them. The CDR3 extends over 13 amino acids. In nucleotides, the CDR3 is TGTGCCACCAGCAGAAGAGGGGAAACTGAAGCTTTCTTT. It codes for CATSRRGETEAFF. Using reference TRBV15 and TRBJ1-1 for the parts outside the CDR3, the full variable domain is DAMVIQNPRYQVTQFGKPVTLSCSQTLNHNVMYWYQQKSSQAPKLLFHYYDKDFNNEADTPDNFQSRRPNTSFCFLDIRSPGLGDTAMYLCATSRRGETEAFFGQGTRLTVV.

This sequence joins TRBV2 and TRBJ1-5; maybe TRBD1 (5 bases). Looked up from germline, CDR1 is SNHLY and CDR2 is FYNNEI. This CDR3 has 14 amino acids. V dropped 8 bases and J dropped 1 base, with 12 bases sitting between them. In nucleotides, the CDR3 is TGTGCCAGCCGAACGGAGGGGAGCAATCAGCCCCAGCATTTT. Translation: CASRTEGSNQPQHF.

The V and J genes are TRBV2 and TRBJ2-3; D is undetermined. Trimming shortened V by 6 bases and J by 2 bases, and 6 bases separated the two germline ends. This CDR3 comprises 12 residues. The germline V gene encodes CDR1 SNHLY and CDR2 FYNNEI. The CDR3 reads CASRANTDTQYF. The CDR3 DNA reads TGTGCCAGCAGGGCAAACACAGATACGCAGTATTTT.

This clone was seen only a few times. J is TRBJ2-2 and V is TRBV28; 10 positions match TRBD2. The germline V gene has CDR1 MDHEN and CDR2 SYDVKM. The CDR3 has 16 amino acids. Trimming at V came to 6 bases and at J to 4 bases, leaving 8 bases not matched to a gene. The CDR3 region is CASSPGLAVLTGELFF. In nucleotides, the CDR3 is TGTGCCAGCAGCCCCGGACTAGCGGTTCTCACCGGGGAGCTGTTTTTT.

This rearrangement joins TRBV15 to TRBJ1-1; D is ambiguous. The CDR3 is 11 amino acids. V lost 3 bases and J 3 bases, leaving 2 bases between the germline ends. Germline V gene lookup returns CDR1 LNHNV and CDR2 YYDKDF (reference sequence). CDR3 DNA sequence: TGTGCCACCAGCAGTTACACTGAAGCTTTCTTT. Amino acid sequence: CATSSYTEAFF.

The V and J genes are TRBV28 and TRBJ2-5; D is unclear. The CDR3 has 13 amino acids. The germline V gene has CDR1 MDHEN and CDR2 SYDVKM. V lost 2 bases and J 2 bases, leaving 6 bases between the germline ends. The CDR3 coding sequence is TGTGCCAGCAGTTTACCGAATCAAGAGACCCAGTACTTC. Residues: CASSLPNQETQYF. Based on the CDR3 plus reference TRBV28 and TRBJ2-5, the full variable domain is DVKVTQSSRYLVKRTGEKVFLECVQDMDHENMFWYRQDPGLGLRLIYFSYDVKMKEKGDIPEGYSVSREKKERFSLILESASTNQTSMYLCASSLPNQETQYFGPGTRLLVL.

CDR3 amino acids: CASSWIPDYNNEQFF. The CDR3 DNA follows: TGCGCCAGCAGCTGGATCCCCGACTACAACAATGAGCAGTTCTTC. The rearrangement links TRBV5-1 to TRBJ2-1, with a tentative D call TRBD2 (5 bases). Germline V lookup: CDR1 SGHRS, CDR2 YFSETQ. The CDR3 consists of 15 residues. Deletions cut 3 bases from V and 5 bases from J, with 15 bases between.

The chain uses TRBV29-1 and TRBJ2-1; no clear D gene. The length of the CDR3 is 11 residues. Germline V gene lookup returns CDR1 SQVTM and CDR2 ANQGSEA. Between the trimmed V and J ends, which lost 3 bases and 7 bases, there was a span of 7 bases. The CDR3 protein is CSVDPTNEQFF. CDR3 sequence (DNA): TGCAGCGTTGATCCGACAAATGAGCAGTTCTTC.

This clone turned up a few times. The chain links TRBV10-3 to TRBJ2-5; possible D gene TRBD2, 6 bases. V was trimmed by 6 bases and J by 2 bases, leaving 10 bases between them. The CDR3 has 13 amino acids. Germline V gene lookup returns CDR1 ENHRY and CDR2 SYGVKD. CDR3 protein: CAISRDSQETQYF. CDR3 DNA sequence: TGTGCCATCAGCCGGGACTCTCAAGAGACCCAGTACTTC.

The chain employs TRBV6-1 and TRBJ2-1; D remains unclear. CDR1 and CDR2 from the germline V gene are MNHNS and SASEGT. The V end lost 7 bases, the J end lost 0 bases, and 10 bases lay between the germline ends. This CDR3 has 14 residues. CDR3 protein: CASKEAGSYNEQFF. For the CDR3, the DNA is TGTGCCAGCAAGGAAGCTGGCTCCTACAATGAGCAGTTCTTC.

The rearrangement uses TRBV15 and TRBJ2-7; no reliable D call. The CDR3 is made up of 13 amino acids. CDR1 LNHNV and CDR2 YYDKDF come from the germline V gene (reference sequence). Trimming took off 4 bases at V and 6 bases at J, with 13 bases between the two ends. The CDR3, as DNA: TGTGCCACCAGCACAAATCCCCGCTCCGAGCAGTACTTC. As protein: CATSTNPRSEQYF.

J is TRBJ1-2 and V is TRBV7-9; D remains ambiguous. The length of the CDR3 is 14 residues. Trimming stripped 2 bases from V and 5 bases from J, with 12 bases between. Per germline, CDR1 SEHNR and CDR2 FQNEAQ (reference sequence). This CDR3 is CASSLLKTGYGYTF. For the CDR3, the DNA is TGTGCCAGCAGCTTACTAAAGACCGGTTATGGCTACACCTTC.